What follows are 30 T cell receptor beta chains derived from one specimen sequenced in a study of Graves' ophthalmopathy and Graves' hyperthyroidism. Investigators amplified TCR beta CDR3 regions from RNA transcripts. Second-round multiplex PCR followed a first-round RT-PCR using HTBI primers. One entry per CDR3 protein results from TCRdb running MiXCR on the multiplex PCR reads. Among approximately 150,000 distinct CDR3 sequences listed, roughly 36% were seen once. Sequencing input: peripheral blood. The source is a man aged 25-45 years with Graves' ophthalmopathy.

At least ten counts were recorded for this clonotype. The chain recombines TRBV12-3 or TRBV12-4 with TRBJ1-2; TRBD1 aligns across 9 bases. The CDR3 is 14 amino acids. V shed 3 bases and J 5 bases; nucleotides not matched to a gene: 4. The CDR3 protein is CASSFRTGAYGYTF. The CDR3 DNA sequence: TGTGCCAGCAGTTTTCGGACAGGGGCTTATGGCTACACCTTC.

This clonotype was detected ten times or more. The chain links TRBV9 to TRBJ2-7, with 8 positions matching TRBD2. V was clipped by 2 bases and J by 3 bases; unmatched bases: 7. Germline CDR1 is SGDLS and CDR2 is YYNGEE. The length of the CDR3 is 15 residues. CDR3 sequence reads: CASSVTGGKVYEQYF. Written as DNA, the CDR3 is TGTGCCAGCAGCGTTACGGGAGGGAAAGTCTACGAGCAGTACTTC.

In its sample, this clonotype was seen many times. The chain joins TRBV7-9 to TRBJ1-5; D is perhaps TRBD1 (5 bases). Trimming stripped 1 base from V and 6 bases from J, with 13 bases between. Germline V gives CDR1 SEHNR, CDR2 FQNEAQ (reference sequence). This CDR3 has 15 amino acids. CDR3 sequence: CASSLGDSSRQPQHF. The DNA of the CDR3 is TGTGCCAGCAGCTTAGGCGACAGCAGTCGTCAGCCCCAGCATTTT.

The chain links TRBV12-3 or TRBV12-4 to TRBJ1-1; TRBD1 matches 8 bases. The CDR3 extends over 14 amino acids. Germline trimming cut 6 bases from V and 7 bases from J; bases unmatched to any gene: 10. The CDR3 nucleotides read TGTGCCAGCAGAGAGACAGGGGAAACGCTTGAAGCTTTCTTT. Its translation is CASRETGETLEAFF.

V gene TRBV6-1 combines with J gene TRBJ2-5, with 7 positions matching TRBD1. Germline lookup yields CDR1 MNHNS and CDR2 SASEGT. CDR3 length: 15 residues. V lost 0 bases to trimming and J lost 5 bases; unmatched junction nucleotides: 6. The CDR3 nucleotides read TGTGCCAGCAGTGAAGCCACGGGACAGTGGGAGACCCAGTACTTC. This encodes CASSEATGQWETQYF.

Many counts were recorded for this clonotype. This chain uses TRBV3-1 with TRBJ1-6; D possibly corresponds to TRBD1 (5 bases). The CDR3 extends over 13 amino acids. Germline-derived CDR1 and CDR2 are LGHDT and YNNKEL (reference sequence). V dropped 2 bases and J dropped 10 bases, with 9 bases sitting between them. The CDR3 bases are TGTGCCAGCAGCCAACAGGGAAGCTCACCCCTCCACTTT. It encodes CASSQQGSSPLHF.

This clonotype was counted many times. V usage is TRBV28 and J usage is TRBJ2-7, with D possibly matching TRBD1 (6 bases). The CDR3 covers 16 residues. The germline V gene encodes CDR1 MDHEN and CDR2 SYDVKM. Trimming stripped 6 bases from V and 2 bases from J, with 20 bases between. CDR3 DNA: TGTGCCAGCAGCCGCCTCGGAAGTTGGGGGCCCTACGAGCAGTACTTC. It translates to CASSRLGSWGPYEQYF.

The rearrangement joins TRBV5-1 to TRBJ2-5; 15 bases are a match to TRBD2. The CDR3 runs to 18 residues. The V gene end was trimmed by 4 bases and the J gene end by 5 bases; junction bases not matched to a gene: 12. Per germline, CDR1 SGHRS and CDR2 YFSETQ. CDR3 nucleotides: TGCGCCAGCAGCATACGGACTAGCGGGAGGGCCCTCCGGGAGACCCAGTACTTC. This codes for CASSIRTSGRALRETQYF.

This clonotype showed up many times. The chain uses TRBV2 and TRBJ1-3; no clear D. This CDR3 has 16 amino acids. CDR1 is SNHLY, CDR2 FYNNEI, per germline. V was cut by 3 bases and J by 2 bases, with 14 bases left in between. CDR3 in amino acids: CASSDRPSSPGNTIYF. The CDR3 bases are TGTGCCAGCAGTGACCGCCCCAGCTCCCCTGGAAACACCATATATTTT.

CDR3 coding DNA: TGCAGCGTTCCTGCCGGGGGGCTTGCCTATGGCTACACCTTC. It specifies CSVPAGGLAYGYTF. The chain has TRBV29-1 and TRBJ1-2; D might be TRBD1 (6 bases). Trimming removed 5 bases from V and 4 bases from J, with 17 bases in between. Per the germline V gene, CDR1 is SQVTM and CDR2 is ANQGSEA. This CDR3 has 14 residues.

This clonotype was counted at least ten times. The chain uses TRBV15 and TRBJ2-6; D gene uncertain. Per germline, CDR1 LNHNV and CDR2 YYDKDF (reference sequence). V shed 8 bases and J shed 1 base, with 9 bases lying between them. There are 14 residues in the CDR3. CDR3 nucleotide sequence: TGTGCCACCTCCCTAGGGTCTGGGGCCAACGTCCTGACTTTC. Translated, it gives CATSLGSGANVLTF.

The chain combines TRBV6-1 with TRBJ2-7, with 7 positions matching TRBD2. V gave up 9 bases and J gave up 1 base; unmatched junction bases: 9. This CDR3 spans 14 amino acids. Germline V CDR1 and CDR2: MNHNS, SASEGT. This CDR3 is CASTLGRGSYEQYF. For the CDR3, the DNA is TGTGCCAGTACCTTGGGGCGGGGGTCCTACGAGCAGTACTTC.

This clonotype occurred many times. The chain combines TRBV29-1 with TRBJ2-5; D perhaps matches TRBD1 (6 bases). Between the trimmed V and J ends, which lost 3 bases and 3 bases, there was a span of 11 bases. This CDR3 has 13 amino acids. Germline V gives CDR1 SQVTM, CDR2 ANQGSEA. The CDR3 here is CSVDLDSEETQYF. DNA of the CDR3: TGCAGCGTTGACCTGGACAGTGAAGAGACCCAGTACTTC.

The rearrangement uses TRBV6-1 and TRBJ2-5, with 9 bases identical to TRBD2. The germline V gene has CDR1 MNHNS and CDR2 SASEGT. The CDR3 loop spans 15 amino acids. Trimming at V came to 0 bases and at J to 1 base, leaving 0 bases not matched to a gene. The CDR3 DNA sequence: TGTGCCAGCAGTGAAGCTAGCGGGAGCCAAGAGACCCAGTACTTC. Its translation is CASSEASGSQETQYF.

This clonotype was found many times. A junction boundary mismatches the germline segment, possibly from a read error. V and J are TRBV7-2 and TRBJ2-5; 14 bases are a match to TRBD2. The germline V gene encodes CDR1 SGHTA and CDR2 FQGNSA. The CDR3 is 16 amino acids. For the CDR3, the DNA is TGTGCCGGCAGCTTGGGACTAGCGGGAGTAGGAGAGACCCAGTACTTC. Protein sequence: CAGSLGLAGVGETQYF. The whole variable domain, filled in from reference TRBV7-2 and TRBJ2-5, reads GAGVSQSPSNKVTEKGKDVELRCDPISGHTALYWYRQSLGQGLEFLIYFQGNSAPDKSGLPSDRFSAERTGGSVSTLTIQRTQQEDSAVYLCAGSLGLAGVGETQYFGPGTRLLVL.

This clonotype has a count of ten or more. J is TRBJ2-7 and V is TRBV15; possibly TRBD2 for D (6 bases). CDR1 LNHNV and CDR2 YYDKDF come from the germline V gene (reference sequence). V lost 9 bases and J 2 bases, leaving 17 bases between the germline ends. The CDR3 consists of 14 residues. The CDR3 is CATSKEGTPYEQYF. CDR3 nucleotides: TGTGCCACTTCCAAGGAGGGGACCCCCTACGAGCAGTACTTC.

The chain recombines TRBV6-4 with TRBJ2-6; 11 nucleotides align to TRBD1. With V trimmed by 2 bases and J by 0 bases, 0 bases remained unmatched. The germline CDR1 and CDR2 sequences are MRHNA and SNTAGT. The CDR3 runs to 17 residues. The CDR3 nucleotides are TGTGCCAGCAGTGACGGGACAGGGGGCTCTGGGGCCAACGTCCTGACTTTC. This codes for CASSDGTGGSGANVLTF.

This clonotype has ten or more counts. The chain is built from TRBV7-3 and TRBJ1-1; the D is unclear. In germline, CDR1 is SGHTA, CDR2 FQGTGA. Trimming took 0 bases from V and 1 from J, leaving 9 bases between them. This CDR3 region has 15 residues. In nucleotides, the CDR3 is TGTGCCAGCAGCTTAACGATTGGAGAGAACACTGAAGCTTTCTTT. Encoded protein: CASSLTIGENTEAFF.

This clonotype was picked up a small number of times. CDR3 nucleotide sequence: TGTGCCAGCAGGCAAACAAGGGGTGGGTCCTACGAGCAGTACTTC. The encoded protein is CASRQTRGGSYEQYF. The V call is TRBV28, the J call TRBJ2-7; D possibly corresponds to TRBD1 (5 bases). Germline CDR1 and CDR2: MDHEN and SYDVKM. This CDR3 spans 15 amino acids. The germline V and J ends were trimmed by 6 bases and 1 base, with 16 bases remaining between them. Complete variable domain (other parts from reference TRBV28 and TRBJ2-7): DVKVTQSSRYLVKRTGEKVFLECVQDMDHENMFWYRQDPGLGLRLIYFSYDVKMKEKGDIPEGYSVSREKKERFSLILESASTNQTSMYLCASRQTRGGSYEQYFGPGTRLTVT.

This rearrangement joins TRBV2 to TRBJ1-3; no firm D call. The germline CDR1 and CDR2 sequences are SNHLY and FYNNEI. The V end was cut by 6 bases, the J end by 0 bases, with 6 bases between. CDR3 length: 13 amino acids. CDR3: CASRQDSGNTIYF. CDR3 DNA sequence: TGTGCCAGCAGACAAGACTCTGGAAACACCATATATTTT.

This rearrangement joins TRBV6-5 to TRBJ2-2, with D perhaps being TRBD1 or TRBD2 (5 bases each). The CDR3 extends over 16 amino acids. CDR1 is MNHEY and CDR2 is SVGAGI in the germline V gene. Trimming removed 2 bases at V and 7 bases at J, with 17 bases between. This CDR3 reads CASSYIGDAVSGELFF. The CDR3 coding sequence is TGTGCCAGCAGTTACATTGGGGACGCTGTGAGCGGGGAGCTGTTTTTT.

Only one count was recorded for this clonotype. CDR3 amino acids: CASSPRQERSYNSPLHF. In DNA form, the CDR3 reads TGTGCCAGCAGCCCCCGACAGGAACGCTCCTATAATTCACCCCTCCACTTT. The V gene is TRBV7-2, the J gene TRBJ1-6, with a weak D call TRBD1 (6 bases). Trimming removed 5 bases at V and 0 bases at J, with 14 bases between. The CDR3 extends over 17 amino acids. CDR1 and CDR2 from the germline V gene are SGHTA and FQGNSA. The entire variable domain, with the rest obtained from reference TRBV7-2 and TRBJ1-6, is as follows: GAGVSQSPSNKVTEKGKDVELRCDPISGHTALYWYRQSLGQGLEFLIYFQGNSAPDKSGLPSDRFSAERTGGSVSTLTIQRTQQEDSAVYLCASSPRQERSYNSPLHFGNGTRLTVT.

The chain links TRBV7-6 to TRBJ2-5; perhaps D is TRBD1 or TRBD2 (5 bases each). The CDR3 length is 16 residues. The germline V and J ends were trimmed by 5 bases and 1 base, with 17 bases remaining between them. Germline V gene sequence: CDR1 SGHVS, CDR2 FNYEAQ. The CDR3 region has the DNA TGTGCCAGCAGCACCGATGGGGGTCCCCTCCAAGAGACCCAGTACTTC. Encoded protein: CASSTDGGPLQETQYF.

In its sample, this clonotype was seen many times. The J gene is TRBJ2-7, the V gene TRBV6-5; D is undetermined. The CDR3 runs to 16 residues. The ends were cut back, 0 bases at V and 0 bases at J, with 12 bases in the middle. Germline V lookup: CDR1 MNHEY, CDR2 SVGAGI. In DNA form, the CDR3 reads TGTGCCAGCAGTTACTCGACGGTAGGGTACTCCTACGAGCAGTACTTC. It is translated as CASSYSTVGYSYEQYF.

This clonotype was seen ten or more times. The V call is TRBV6-5, the J call TRBJ1-2; no reliable D call. This CDR3 has 13 residues. Trimming left V 7 bases short and J 8 bases short, with 17 bases between. Germline V gives CDR1 MNHEY, CDR2 SVGAGI. The CDR3 loop is CASIPGYQEGYTF. The CDR3 DNA reads as TGTGCCAGCATCCCCGGATATCAGGAGGGCTACACCTTC.

Ten or more counts support this clonotype. V is TRBV24-1 and J is TRBJ2-2; D is uncertain. V was cut by 4 bases and J by 9 bases, with 11 bases left in between. CDR1 KGHDR and CDR2 SFDVKD come from the germline V gene. There are 13 residues in the CDR3. This CDR3 is CATSDLVRRELFF. The CDR3 coding sequence is TGTGCCACCAGTGACCTGGTCCGACGGGAGCTGTTTTTT.

The gene calls are TRBV28 and TRBJ2-7, with D tentatively TRBD2 (5 bases). The germline gives CDR1 MDHEN, CDR2 SYDVKM. The CDR3 length is 13 residues. Trimming shortened V by 10 bases and J by 2 bases, and 15 bases separated the two germline ends. CDR3 sequence: CATTSRGPYEQYF. As DNA, the CDR3 is TGTGCCACCACGTCCCGGGGTCCCTACGAGCAGTACTTC.

In its sample, this clonotype was seen many times. This chain joins TRBV19 and TRBJ1-5; D remains unclear. The CDR3 is 18 residues long. Trimming removed 6 bases at V and 0 bases at J, with 21 bases between. CDR1 and CDR2 from the germline V gene are LNHDA and SQIVND (reference sequence). The CDR3 region is CASSRFYMDKGSNQPQHF. CDR3 nucleotides: TGTGCCAGTAGCCGATTTTACATGGATAAGGGTAGCAATCAGCCCCAGCATTTT.

This clonotype was picked up many times. This sequence joins TRBV7-8 and TRBJ1-3; no firm D call. With 1 base removed from V and 6 bases from J, the gap between germline ends came to 13 bases. The CDR3 length is 15 residues. Germline V gene sequence: CDR1 SGHVS, CDR2 FQNEAQ. The CDR3 nucleotides are TGTGCCAGCAGCTTAGGATACGCAGAGGAAAACACCATATATTTT. It yields the protein CASSLGYAEENTIYF. Filled out from reference TRBV7-8 and TRBJ1-3, the complete variable domain reads GAGVSQSPRYKVAKRGQDVALRCDPISGHVSLFWYQQALGQGPEFLTYFQNEAQLDKSGLPSDRFFAERPEGSVSTLKIQRTQQEDSAVYLCASSLGYAEENTIYFGEGSWLTVV.

This chain links TRBV20-1 with TRBJ2-5; possibly TRBD2 for D (5 bases). V lost 2 bases to trimming and J lost 0 bases, with 7 bases between them. The germline CDR1 and CDR2 sequences are DFQATT and SNEGSKA (reference sequence). The CDR3 has 13 amino acids. The CDR3 spells CSARRGNQETQYF. DNA for the CDR3: TGCAGTGCTAGACGAGGGAACCAAGAGACCCAGTACTTC.